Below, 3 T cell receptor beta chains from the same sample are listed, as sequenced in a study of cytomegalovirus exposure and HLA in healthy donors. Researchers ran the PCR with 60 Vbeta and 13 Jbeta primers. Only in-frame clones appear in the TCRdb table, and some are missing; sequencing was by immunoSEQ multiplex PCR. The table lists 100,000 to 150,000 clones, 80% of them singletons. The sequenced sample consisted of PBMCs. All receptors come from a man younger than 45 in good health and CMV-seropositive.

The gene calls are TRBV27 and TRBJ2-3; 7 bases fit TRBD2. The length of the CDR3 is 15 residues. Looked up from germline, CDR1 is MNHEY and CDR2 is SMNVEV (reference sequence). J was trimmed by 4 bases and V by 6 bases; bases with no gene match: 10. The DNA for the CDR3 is TGTGCCAGCAGAACCGGGACTACCTTCTCAGATACGCAGTATTTT. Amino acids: CASRTGTTFSDTQYF.

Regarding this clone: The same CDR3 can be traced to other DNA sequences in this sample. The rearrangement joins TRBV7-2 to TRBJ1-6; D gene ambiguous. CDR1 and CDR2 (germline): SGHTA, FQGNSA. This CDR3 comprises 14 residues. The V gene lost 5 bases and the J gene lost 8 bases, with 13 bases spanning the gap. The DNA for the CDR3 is TGTGCCAGCAGCCCCCGGGGTGGGGATTCACCCCTCCACTTT. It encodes CASSPRGGDSPLHF.

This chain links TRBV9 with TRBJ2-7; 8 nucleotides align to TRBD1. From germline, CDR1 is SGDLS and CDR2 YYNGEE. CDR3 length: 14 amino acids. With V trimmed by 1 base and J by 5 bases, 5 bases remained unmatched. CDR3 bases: TGTGCCAGCAGCGTACGGACAGGGTTGGACGAGCAGTACTTC. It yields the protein CASSVRTGLDEQYF.